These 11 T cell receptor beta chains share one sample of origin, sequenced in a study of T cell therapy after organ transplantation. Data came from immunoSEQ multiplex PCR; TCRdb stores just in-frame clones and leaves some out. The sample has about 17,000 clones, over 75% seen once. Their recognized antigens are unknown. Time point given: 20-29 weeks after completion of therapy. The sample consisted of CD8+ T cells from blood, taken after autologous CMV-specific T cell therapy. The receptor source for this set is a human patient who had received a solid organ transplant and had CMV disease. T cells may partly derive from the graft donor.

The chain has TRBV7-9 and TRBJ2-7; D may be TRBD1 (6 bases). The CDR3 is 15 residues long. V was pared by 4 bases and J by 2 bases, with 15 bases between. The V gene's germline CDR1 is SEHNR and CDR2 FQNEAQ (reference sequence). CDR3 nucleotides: TGTGCCAGCAGCTACCTACAGGGACCTACCTACGAGCAGTACTTC. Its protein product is CASSYLQGPTYEQYF.

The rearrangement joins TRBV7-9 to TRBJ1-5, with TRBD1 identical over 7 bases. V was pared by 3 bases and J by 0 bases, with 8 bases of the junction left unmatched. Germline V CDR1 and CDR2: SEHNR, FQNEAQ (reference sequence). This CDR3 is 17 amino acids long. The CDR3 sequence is CASSFGRGQGSNQPQHF. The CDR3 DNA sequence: TGTGCCAGCAGCTTCGGTAGGGGGCAGGGTAGCAATCAGCCCCAGCATTTT.

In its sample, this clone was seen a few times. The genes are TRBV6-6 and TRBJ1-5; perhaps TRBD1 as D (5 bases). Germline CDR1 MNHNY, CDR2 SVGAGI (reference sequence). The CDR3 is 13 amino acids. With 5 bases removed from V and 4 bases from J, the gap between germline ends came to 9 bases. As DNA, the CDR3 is TGTGCCAGCAGTCAGGACACTAATCAGCCCCAGCATTTT. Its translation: CASSQDTNQPQHF.

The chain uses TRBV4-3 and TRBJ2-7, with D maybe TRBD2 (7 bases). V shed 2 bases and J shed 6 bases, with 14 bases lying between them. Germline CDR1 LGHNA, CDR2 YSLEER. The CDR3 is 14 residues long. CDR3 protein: CASSQTPGGVEQYF. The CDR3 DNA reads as TGCGCCAGCAGCCAAACCCCGGGGGGCGTCGAGCAGTACTTC.

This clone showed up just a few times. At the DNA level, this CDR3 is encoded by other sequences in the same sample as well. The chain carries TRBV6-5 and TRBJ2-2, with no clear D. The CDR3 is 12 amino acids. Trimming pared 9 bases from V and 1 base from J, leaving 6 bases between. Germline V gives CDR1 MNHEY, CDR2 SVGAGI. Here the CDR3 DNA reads TGTGCCAGTCGTCAGAACACCGGGGAGCTGTTTTTT. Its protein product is CASRQNTGELFF.

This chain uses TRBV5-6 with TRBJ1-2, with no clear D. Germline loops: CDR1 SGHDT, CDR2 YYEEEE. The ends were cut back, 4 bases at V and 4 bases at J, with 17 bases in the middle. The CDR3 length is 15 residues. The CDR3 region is CASSPTSWSGYGYTF. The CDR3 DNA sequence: TGTGCCAGCAGCCCTACGTCCTGGTCGGGCTATGGCTACACCTTC.

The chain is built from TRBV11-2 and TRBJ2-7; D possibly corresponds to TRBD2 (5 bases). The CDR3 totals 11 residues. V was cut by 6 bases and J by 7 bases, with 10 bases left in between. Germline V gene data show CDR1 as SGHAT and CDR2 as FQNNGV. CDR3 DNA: TGTGCCAGCAGGGAGGCTATGGAGCAGTACTTC. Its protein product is CASREAMEQYF.

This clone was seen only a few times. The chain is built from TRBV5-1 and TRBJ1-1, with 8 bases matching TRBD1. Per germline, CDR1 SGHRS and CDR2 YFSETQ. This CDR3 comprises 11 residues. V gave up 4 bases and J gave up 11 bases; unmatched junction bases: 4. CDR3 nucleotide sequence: TGCGCCAGCAGCGGGACAGGAGGGGCTTTCTTT. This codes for CASSGTGGAFF.

The CDR3 is CASSERQGPTGELFF. The CDR3 DNA follows: TGTGCCAGCAGTGAGAGACAGGGCCCCACCGGGGAGCTGTTTTTT. V usage is TRBV6-1 and J usage is TRBJ2-2; 7 nucleotides match TRBD1. The CDR3 extends over 15 amino acids. J was trimmed by 4 bases and V by 3 bases; bases with no gene match: 5. CDR1 and CDR2 (germline): MNHNS, SASEGT.

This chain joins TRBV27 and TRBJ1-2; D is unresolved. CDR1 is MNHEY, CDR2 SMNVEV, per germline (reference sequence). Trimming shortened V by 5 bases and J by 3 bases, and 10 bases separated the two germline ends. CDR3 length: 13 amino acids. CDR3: CASSRRADYGYTF. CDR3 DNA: TGTGCCAGCAGTCGGAGGGCCGACTATGGCTACACCTTC.

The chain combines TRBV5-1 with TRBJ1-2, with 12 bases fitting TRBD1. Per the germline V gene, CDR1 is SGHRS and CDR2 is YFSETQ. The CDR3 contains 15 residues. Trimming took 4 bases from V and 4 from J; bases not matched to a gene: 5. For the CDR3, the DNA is TGCGCCAGCAGCGAGGGACAGGGGGCTCCCTATGGCTACACCTTC. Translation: CASSEGQGAPYGYTF.